The 20 T cell receptor beta chains given below trace back to one sample, sequenced in a study of response to subunit inactivated influenza vaccine. TCRdb re-called the RT-PCR reads through MiXCR, storing one row per CDR3 protein. Of approximately 530,000 distinct CDR3 sequences listed, 6% to 9% are singletons. Source: PBMCs from blood, taken about 24 months after vaccination. Source of these receptors: a man aged 50 to 69 who received an inactivated influenza vaccine.

This clonotype has a count of ten or more. The rearrangement joins TRBV4-1 to TRBJ2-3; TRBD1 matches 7 bases. The CDR3 totals 15 residues. The germline V gene has CDR1 MGHRA and CDR2 YSYEKL. V lost 4 bases and J lost 2; bases outside the gene matches: 6. CDR3 loop: CASSRIQGNTDTQYF. Here the CDR3 DNA reads TGCGCCAGCAGCCGGATACAGGGGAACACAGATACGCAGTATTTT.

This clonotype was picked up many times. The V call is TRBV5-1, the J call TRBJ2-1; 8 nucleotides align to TRBD2. J was trimmed by 8 bases and V by 3 bases; bases with no gene match: 7. Germline CDR1 is SGHRS and CDR2 is YFSETQ. CDR3 length: 14 residues. CDR3 amino acids: CASSSGTRSDEQFF. The CDR3 nucleotides read TGCGCCAGCAGCTCCGGGACTAGGAGCGATGAGCAGTTCTTC.

This clonotype was recorded many times. The chain links TRBV29-1 to TRBJ2-3; no definite D call. The CDR3 runs 13 residues. Trimming removed 1 base at V and 0 bases at J, with 5 bases between. The germline gives CDR1 SQVTM, CDR2 ANQGSEA. CDR3 nucleotides: TGCAGCGTTGAAGGGGTGAGCACAGATACGCAGTATTTT. Amino acid sequence: CSVEGVSTDTQYF.

The genes are TRBV6-1 and TRBJ2-1, with D possibly matching TRBD1 (6 bases). With 2 bases removed from V and 0 bases from J, the gap between germline ends came to 14 bases. This CDR3 has 17 amino acids. Germline V gene lookup returns CDR1 MNHNS and CDR2 SASEGT. This chain's CDR3 is CASSELPGAVSYNEQFF. DNA of the CDR3: TGTGCCAGCAGTGAACTCCCAGGGGCTGTCTCCTACAATGAGCAGTTCTTC.

The chain links TRBV5-1 to TRBJ2-2, with TRBD2 matching over 9 bases. CDR1 is SGHRS and CDR2 is YFSETQ in the germline V gene. CDR3 size: 15 residues. V gave up 4 bases and J gave up 7 bases; unmatched junction bases: 8. DNA for the CDR3: TGCGCCAGCAGCCCCCTGCGGGGGGGCAACGGGGAGCTGTTTTTT. The encoded protein is CASSPLRGGNGELFF.

This CDR3 reads CASRQGFGNEKLFF. CDR3 coding DNA: TGTGCCAGCAGACAGGGTTTTGGTAATGAAAAACTGTTTTTT. This chain links TRBV6-1 with TRBJ1-4; tentatively, D is TRBD1 (6 bases). Trimming cost V 6 bases and J 4 bases, with 12 bases left between them. This CDR3 spans 14 amino acids. CDR1 MNHNS and CDR2 SASEGT come from the germline V gene.

This clonotype was observed at least ten times. Written as DNA, the CDR3 is TGCAGCGTTGCCCGACGTGACACCGGGGAGCTGTTTTTT. It translates to CSVARRDTGELFF. The chain is built from TRBV29-1 and TRBJ2-2; D is ambiguous. CDR3 length: 13 residues. V dropped 4 bases and J dropped 3 bases, with 9 bases sitting between them. In germline, CDR1 is SQVTM, CDR2 ANQGSEA.

This clonotype was observed at least ten times. The chain carries TRBV4-3 and TRBJ2-7; D not resolved. The CDR3 is 14 residues long. Trimming took off 4 bases at V and 0 bases at J, with 10 bases between the two ends. Germline CDR1 reads LGHNA; CDR2 reads YSLEER. In DNA, the CDR3 is TGCGCCAGCAGCCTTCGGGTCCTCTCCTACGAGCAGTACTTC. Its protein product is CASSLRVLSYEQYF.

This clonotype showed up just a few times. V gene TRBV6-2 or TRBV6-3 combines with J gene TRBJ2-5; no definite D call. Deletions cut 5 bases from V and 5 bases from J, with 18 bases between. The germline V gene encodes CDR1 MNHEY and CDR2 SVGEGT. The CDR3 contains 15 residues. CDR3 amino acids: CASSLSWSVAETQYF. As DNA, the CDR3 is TGTGCCAGCAGTCTCTCGTGGAGCGTGGCGGAGACCCAGTACTTC.

There are a few counts of this clonotype. J is TRBJ2-5 and V is TRBV6-1; 9 bases agree with TRBD1. The germline CDR1 and CDR2 sequences are MNHNS and SASEGT. After removal of 8 bases from V and 5 bases from J, the junction contained 12 bases not matched to a gene. This CDR3 is built from 15 residues. The CDR3 coding sequence is TGTGCCAGCGCCCAGGACAGGGGCTACCTGGAGACCCAGTACTTC. Translating gives CASAQDRGYLETQYF.

The rearrangement uses TRBV3-1 and TRBJ2-5; TRBD2 agrees at 8 bases. The V gene's germline CDR1 is LGHDT and CDR2 YNNKEL (reference sequence). With V trimmed by 0 bases and J by 2 bases, 11 bases remained unmatched. This CDR3 comprises 18 residues. The CDR3 reads CASSQDRAISGKQETQYF. The CDR3 region has the DNA TGTGCCAGCAGCCAAGATAGGGCAATTAGCGGGAAACAAGAGACCCAGTACTTC.

This clonotype was observed a handful of times. The V gene is TRBV29-1, the J gene TRBJ2-7; unclear D gene. This CDR3 is 11 amino acids long. Germline V gene lookup returns CDR1 SQVTM and CDR2 ANQGSEA. The CDR3 sequence is CNPNPHHEQYF. In DNA, the CDR3 is TGCAACCCGAACCCACACCACGAGCAGTACTTC.

The gene calls are TRBV5-1 and TRBJ2-1, with D tentatively TRBD2 (5 bases). In germline, CDR1 is SGHRS, CDR2 YFSETQ. This CDR3 is built from 15 residues. Trimming took 2 bases from V and 7 from J, leaving 16 bases between them. CDR3 residues: CASSFGRATGNEQFF. CDR3 DNA: TGCGCCAGCAGCTTCGGGCGGGCCACGGGGAATGAGCAGTTCTTC.

Only a few counts were recorded for this clonotype. The CDR3 DNA reads TGTGCCAGCAGGCCGGGACACAACTGGAACTATGGCTACACCTTC. The encoded protein is CASRPGHNWNYGYTF. J is TRBJ1-2 and V is TRBV12-3 or TRBV12-4; TRBD1 is a possible D gene (6 bases). Trimming left V 6 bases short and J 2 bases short, with 16 bases between. The CDR3 sequence is 15 residues long.

The rearrangement uses TRBV5-8 and TRBJ1-2; D is undetermined. The CDR3 contains 14 residues. V gave up 1 base and J gave up 2 bases, with 9 bases separating them. CDR1 and CDR2 (germline): SGHTS, YDEGEE. The CDR3 is CASSLLSQNYGYTF. The CDR3 DNA reads TGTGCCAGCAGCTTGTTAAGTCAGAACTATGGCTACACCTTC.

This clonotype was seen only a few times. V gene TRBV12-3 or TRBV12-4 combines with J gene TRBJ2-2; the D is unclear. The CDR3 consists of 20 residues. Trimming cost V 3 bases and J 0 bases, with 23 bases left between them. CDR3 protein: CASSFQLGVWGYTNTGELFF. CDR3 bases: TGTGCCAGCAGTTTCCAGCTTGGTGTCTGGGGATACACGAACACCGGGGAGCTGTTTTTT.

This clonotype was recorded many times. The rearrangement joins TRBV29-1 to TRBJ2-3; 9 nucleotides align to TRBD2. After removal of 4 bases from V and 5 bases from J, the junction contained 7 bases not matched to a gene. Germline values: CDR1 SQVTM, CDR2 ANQGSEA. The CDR3 loop spans 14 amino acids. The CDR3 sequence: CSVAVAGVQDTQYF. CDR3 nucleotides: TGCAGCGTTGCGGTAGCGGGAGTACAAGATACGCAGTATTTT.

This clonotype was found many times. J is TRBJ2-1 and V is TRBV20-1; TRBD2 matches 9 bases. The germline V gene has CDR1 DFQATT and CDR2 SNEGSKA (reference sequence). The V gene end was trimmed by 1 base and the J gene end by 6 bases; junction bases not matched to a gene: 16. The CDR3 extends over 18 amino acids. The CDR3, as DNA: TGCAGTGCTAGAGGGCGGGAGGGCGAAGTGGTGATGATCAATGAGCAGTTCTTC. As protein: CSARGREGEVVMINEQFF.

The chain carries TRBV3-1 and TRBJ2-1, with 8 bases identical to TRBD1. CDR3 length equals 16 residues. Trimming removed 4 bases from V and 5 bases from J; junction bases left unmatched: 10. Per the germline V gene, CDR1 is LGHDT and CDR2 is YNNKEL (reference sequence). CDR3 in DNA: TGTGCCAGCAGCCGATTCAGGACAGGGTCCCACAATGAGCAGTTCTTC. It specifies CASSRFRTGSHNEQFF.

This clonotype was observed many times. This chain joins TRBV20-1 and TRBJ1-4; possibly TRBD1 for D (5 bases). Trimming removed 1 base from V and 8 bases from J, with 14 bases in between. The CDR3 loop spans 14 amino acids. Germline V gives CDR1 DFQATT, CDR2 SNEGSKA (reference sequence). CDR3 sequence (DNA): TGCAGTGCTAGAGTCTCGGGGGGTCTAGAAAAACTGTTTTTT. It yields the protein CSARVSGGLEKLFF.